The sequence of this T cell receptor beta chain was determined in a study of T-cell reconstitution after alpha-beta-depleted transplantation in children. Germline loops: CDR1 SGHAT, CDR2 FQNNGV. CDR3 length: 17 amino acids. With V trimmed by 7 bases and J by 3 bases, 11 bases remained unmatched. This clonotype was picked up many times. Unique molecular identifiers were incorporated into the prepared TCRbeta library. TCRdb called the PCR reads again in MiXCR, with one record for every CDR3 protein. The sample lists fewer than 120,000 distinct CDR3 sequences, about 9.3% occurring once. This TCR derives from a human donor who donated a stem cell graft to a child with acute lymphoblastic leukemia. Sequenced here: PBMCs from the stem cell graft donor, sampled from the stem cell graft. The chain combines TRBV11-2 with TRBJ1-5; 11 bases fit TRBD1. In DNA form, the CDR3 reads TGTGCCAGCATCCTCTGTGGGACAGGGGGTATCAATCAGCCCCAGCATTTT. Translation: CASILCGTGGINQPQHF.